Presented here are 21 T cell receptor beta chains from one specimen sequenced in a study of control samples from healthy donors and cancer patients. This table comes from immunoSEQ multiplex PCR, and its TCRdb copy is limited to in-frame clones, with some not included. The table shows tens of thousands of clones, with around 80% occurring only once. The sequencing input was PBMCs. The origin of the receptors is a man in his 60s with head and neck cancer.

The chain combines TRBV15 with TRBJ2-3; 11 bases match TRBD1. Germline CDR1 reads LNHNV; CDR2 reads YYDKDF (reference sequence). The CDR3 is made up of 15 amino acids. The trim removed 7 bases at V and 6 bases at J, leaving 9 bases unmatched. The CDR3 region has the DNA TGTGCCACCAACGTCGGACAGGGGGCTGCGGATACGCAGTATTTT. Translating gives CATNVGQGAADTQYF.

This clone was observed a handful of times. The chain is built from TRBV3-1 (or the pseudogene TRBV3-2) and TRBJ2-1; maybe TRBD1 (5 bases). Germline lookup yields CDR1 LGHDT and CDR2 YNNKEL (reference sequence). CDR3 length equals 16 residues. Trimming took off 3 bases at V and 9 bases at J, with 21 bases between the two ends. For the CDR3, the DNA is TGTGCCAGCAGCCACCTGCCCGAATTGTTCCAGGGTGAGCAGTTCTTC. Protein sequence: CASSHLPELFQGEQFF.

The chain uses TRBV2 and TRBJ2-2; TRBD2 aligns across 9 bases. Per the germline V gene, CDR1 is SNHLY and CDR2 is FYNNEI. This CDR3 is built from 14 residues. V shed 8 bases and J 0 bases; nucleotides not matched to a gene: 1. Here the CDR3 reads CASLAGTNTGELFF. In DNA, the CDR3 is TGTGCCAGCCTAGCGGGAACGAACACCGGGGAGCTGTTTTTT. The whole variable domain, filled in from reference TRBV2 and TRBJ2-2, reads EPEVTQTPSHQVTQMGQEVILRCVPISNHLYFYWYRQILGQKVEFLVSFYNNEISEKSEIFDDQFSVERPDGSNFTLKIRSTKLEDSAMYFCASLAGTNTGELFFGEGSRLTVL.

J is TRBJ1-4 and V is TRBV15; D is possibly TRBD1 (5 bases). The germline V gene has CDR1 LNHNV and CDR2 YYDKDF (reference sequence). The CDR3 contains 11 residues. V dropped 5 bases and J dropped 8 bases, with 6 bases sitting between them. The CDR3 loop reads CATSRGEKLFF. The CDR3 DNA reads TGTGCCACCAGCCGGGGGGAAAAACTGTTTTTT. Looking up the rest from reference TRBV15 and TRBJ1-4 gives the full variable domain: DAMVIQNPRYQVTQFGKPVTLSCSQTLNHNVMYWYQQKSSQAPKLLFHYYDKDFNNEADTPDNFQSRRPNTSFCFLDIRSPGLGDTAMYLCATSRGEKLFFGSGTQLSVL.

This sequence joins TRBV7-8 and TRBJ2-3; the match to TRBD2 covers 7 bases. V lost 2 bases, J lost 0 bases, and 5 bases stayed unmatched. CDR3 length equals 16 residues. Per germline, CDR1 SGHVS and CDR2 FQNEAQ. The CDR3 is CASSLQSGTSTDTQYF. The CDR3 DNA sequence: TGTGCCAGCAGCTTACAGAGCGGGACTAGCACAGATACGCAGTATTTT. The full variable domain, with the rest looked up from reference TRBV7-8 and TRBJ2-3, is GAGVSQSPRYKVAKRGQDVALRCDPISGHVSLFWYQQALGQGPEFLTYFQNEAQLDKSGLPSDRFFAERPEGSVSTLKIQRTQQEDSAVYLCASSLQSGTSTDTQYFGPGTRLTVL.

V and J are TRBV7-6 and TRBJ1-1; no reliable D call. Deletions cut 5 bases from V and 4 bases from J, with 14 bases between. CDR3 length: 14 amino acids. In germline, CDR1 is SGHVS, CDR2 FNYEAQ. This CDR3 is CASSPSERRTEAFF. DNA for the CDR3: TGTGCCAGCAGCCCCAGTGAGCGTCGCACTGAAGCTTTCTTT.

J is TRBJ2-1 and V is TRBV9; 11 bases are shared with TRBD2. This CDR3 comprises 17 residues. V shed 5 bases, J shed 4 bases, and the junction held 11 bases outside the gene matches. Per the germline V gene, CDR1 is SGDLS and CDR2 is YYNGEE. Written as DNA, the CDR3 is TGTGCCAGCAGTCTAGAGGGAGTAGCGGGAGGGTACAATGAGCAGTTCTTC. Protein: CASSLEGVAGGYNEQFF.

CDR3 DNA: TGTGCCAGCAGGTTTGACAGGAGCGACAATGAGCAGTTCTTC. This translates into CASRFDRSDNEQFF. The chain uses TRBV2 and TRBJ2-1, with a weak D call TRBD1 (6 bases). V gave up 6 bases and J gave up 5 bases, with 14 bases separating them. The CDR3 contains 14 residues. CDR1 SNHLY and CDR2 FYNNEI come from the germline V gene.

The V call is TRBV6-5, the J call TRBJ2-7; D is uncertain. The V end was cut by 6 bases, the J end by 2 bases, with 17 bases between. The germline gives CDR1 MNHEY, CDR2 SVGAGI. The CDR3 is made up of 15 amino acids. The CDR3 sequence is CASSVTPGSTYEQYF. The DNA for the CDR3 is TGTGCCAGCAGCGTGACGCCGGGCAGCACCTACGAGCAGTACTTC.

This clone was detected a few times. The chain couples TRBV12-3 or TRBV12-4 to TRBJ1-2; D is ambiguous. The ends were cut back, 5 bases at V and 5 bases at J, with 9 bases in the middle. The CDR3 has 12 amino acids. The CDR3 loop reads CASSVDVYGYTF. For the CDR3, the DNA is TGTGCCAGCAGTGTGGACGTATATGGCTACACCTTC.

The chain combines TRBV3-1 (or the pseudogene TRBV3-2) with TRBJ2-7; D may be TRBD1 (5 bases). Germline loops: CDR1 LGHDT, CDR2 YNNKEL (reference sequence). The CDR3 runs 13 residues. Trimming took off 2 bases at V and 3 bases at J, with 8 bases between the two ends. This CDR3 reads CASSQMGHYEQYF. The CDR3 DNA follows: TGTGCCAGCAGCCAAATGGGGCACTACGAGCAGTACTTC.

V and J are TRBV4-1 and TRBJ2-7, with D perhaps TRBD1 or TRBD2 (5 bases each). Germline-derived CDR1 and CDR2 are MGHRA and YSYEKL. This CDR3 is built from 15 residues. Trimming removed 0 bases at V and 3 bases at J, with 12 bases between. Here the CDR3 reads CASSQEDGTFYEQYF. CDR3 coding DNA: TGCGCCAGCAGCCAAGAGGACGGGACGTTCTACGAGCAGTACTTC.

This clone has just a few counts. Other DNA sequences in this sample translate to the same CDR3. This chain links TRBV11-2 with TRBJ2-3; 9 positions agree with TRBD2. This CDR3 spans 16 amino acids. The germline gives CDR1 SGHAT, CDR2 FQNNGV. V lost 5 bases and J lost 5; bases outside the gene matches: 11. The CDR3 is CASSQGGGLAVDTQYF. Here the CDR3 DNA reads TGTGCCAGCAGCCAAGGCGGGGGACTAGCCGTAGATACGCAGTATTTT. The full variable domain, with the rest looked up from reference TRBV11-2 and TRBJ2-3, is EAGVAQSPRYKIIEKRQSVAFWCNPISGHATLYWYQQILGQGPKLLIQFQNNGVVDDSQLPKDRFSAERLKGVDSTLKIQPAKLEDSAVYLCASSQGGGLAVDTQYFGPGTRLTVL.

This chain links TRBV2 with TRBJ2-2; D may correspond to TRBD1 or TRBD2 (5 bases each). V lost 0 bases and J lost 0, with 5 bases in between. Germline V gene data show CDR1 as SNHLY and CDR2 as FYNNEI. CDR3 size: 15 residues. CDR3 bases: TGTGCCAGCAGTGAAGCGGGGGCGAACACCGGGGAGCTGTTTTTT. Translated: CASSEAGANTGELFF.

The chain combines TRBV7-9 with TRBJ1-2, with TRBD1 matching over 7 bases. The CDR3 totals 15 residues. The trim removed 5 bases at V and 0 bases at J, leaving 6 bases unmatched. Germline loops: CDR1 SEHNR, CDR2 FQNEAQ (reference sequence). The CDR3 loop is CASSIGQESNYGYTF. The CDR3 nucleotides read TGTGCCAGCAGCATAGGACAGGAATCTAACTATGGCTACACCTTC.

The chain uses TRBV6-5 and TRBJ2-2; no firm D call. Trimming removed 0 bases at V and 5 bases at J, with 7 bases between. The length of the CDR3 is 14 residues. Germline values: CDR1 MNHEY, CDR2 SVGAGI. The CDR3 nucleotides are TGTGCCAGCAGTTACTCGGCCTTAACCGGGGAGCTGTTTTTT. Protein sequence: CASSYSALTGELFF.

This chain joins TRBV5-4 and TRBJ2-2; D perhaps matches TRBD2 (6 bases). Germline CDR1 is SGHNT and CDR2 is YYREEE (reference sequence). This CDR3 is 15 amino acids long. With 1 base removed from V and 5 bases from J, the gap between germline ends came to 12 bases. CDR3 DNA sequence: TGTGCCAGCAGCTTGCAGACGGGAGTGACCGGGGAGCTGTTTTTT. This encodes CASSLQTGVTGELFF.

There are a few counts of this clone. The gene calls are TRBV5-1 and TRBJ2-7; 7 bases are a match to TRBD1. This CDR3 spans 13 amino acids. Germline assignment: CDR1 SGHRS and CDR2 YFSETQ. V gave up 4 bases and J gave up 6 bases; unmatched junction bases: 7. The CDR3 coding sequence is TGCGCCAGCAGCACGGGACGGACAGGCGAGCAGTACTTC. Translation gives CASSTGRTGEQYF.

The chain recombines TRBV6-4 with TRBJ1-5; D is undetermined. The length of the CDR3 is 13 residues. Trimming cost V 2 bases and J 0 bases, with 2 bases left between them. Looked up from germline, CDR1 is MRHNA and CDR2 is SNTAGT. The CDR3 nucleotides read TGTGCCAGCAGTGACAGTAGCAATCAGCCCCAGCATTTT. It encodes CASSDSSNQPQHF.

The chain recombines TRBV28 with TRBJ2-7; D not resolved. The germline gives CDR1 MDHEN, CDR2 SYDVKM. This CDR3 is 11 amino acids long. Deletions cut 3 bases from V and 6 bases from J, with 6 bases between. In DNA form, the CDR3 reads TGTGCCAGCAGTTTGAACCGCGAGCAGTACTTC. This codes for CASSLNREQYF.

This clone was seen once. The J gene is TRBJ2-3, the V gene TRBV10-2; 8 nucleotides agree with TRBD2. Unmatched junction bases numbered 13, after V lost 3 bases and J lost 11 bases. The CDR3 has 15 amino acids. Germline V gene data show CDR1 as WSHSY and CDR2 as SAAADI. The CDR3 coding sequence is TGCGCCAGCAGTGACCCGCCGGGAGGGGTTCGGGAGCAGTATTTT. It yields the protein CASSDPPGGVREQYF.